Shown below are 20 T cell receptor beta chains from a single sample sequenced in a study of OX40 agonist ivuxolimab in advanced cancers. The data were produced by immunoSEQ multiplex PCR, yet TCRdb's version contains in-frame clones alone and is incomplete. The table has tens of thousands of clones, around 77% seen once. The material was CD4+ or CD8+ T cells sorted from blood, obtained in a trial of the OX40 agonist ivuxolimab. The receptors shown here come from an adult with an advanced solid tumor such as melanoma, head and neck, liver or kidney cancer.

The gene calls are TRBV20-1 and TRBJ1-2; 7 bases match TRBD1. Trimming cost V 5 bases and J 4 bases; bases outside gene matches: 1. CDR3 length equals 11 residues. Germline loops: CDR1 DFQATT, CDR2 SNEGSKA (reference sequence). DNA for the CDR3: TGCAGTGCTGGGGACAGCTATGGCTACACCTTC. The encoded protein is CSAGDSYGYTF.

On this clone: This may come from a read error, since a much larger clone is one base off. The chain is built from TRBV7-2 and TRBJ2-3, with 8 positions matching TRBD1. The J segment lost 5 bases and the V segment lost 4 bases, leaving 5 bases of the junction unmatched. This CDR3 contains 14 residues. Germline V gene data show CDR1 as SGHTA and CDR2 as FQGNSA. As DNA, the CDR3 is TGTGCCAGCAGCTCGGACAGGGCGGGAGATACGCAGTATTTT. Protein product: CASSSDRAGDTQYF.

The CDR3 coding sequence is TGTGCCAGCAGCCCTACCCCGGGACAGCTCATCTACGAGCAGTACTTC. Translation gives CASSPTPGQLIYEQYF. This chain links TRBV14 with TRBJ2-7, with TRBD1 matching over 7 bases. The V segment lost 4 bases and the J segment 3 bases; nucleotides outside the gene matches: 12. The CDR3 spans 16 residues. Germline V CDR1 and CDR2: SGHDN, FVKESK. Full variable domain (outside the CDR3, taken from reference TRBV14 and TRBJ2-7): EAGVTQFPSHSVIEKGQTVTLRCDPISGHDNLYWYRRVMGKEIKFLLHFVKESKQDESGMPNNRFLAERTGGTYSTLKVQPAELEDSGVYFCASSPTPGQLIYEQYFGPGTRLTVT.

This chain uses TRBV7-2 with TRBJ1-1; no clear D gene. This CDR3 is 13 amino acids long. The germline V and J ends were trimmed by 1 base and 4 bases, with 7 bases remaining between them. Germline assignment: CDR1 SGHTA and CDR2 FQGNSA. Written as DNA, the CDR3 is TGTGCCAGCAGCTTAGAGGGAATCACTGAAGCTTTCTTT. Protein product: CASSLEGITEAFF. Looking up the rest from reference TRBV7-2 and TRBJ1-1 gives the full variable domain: GAGVSQSPSNKVTEKGKDVELRCDPISGHTALYWYRQSLGQGLEFLIYFQGNSAPDKSGLPSDRFSAERTGGSVSTLTIQRTQQEDSAVYLCASSLEGITEAFFGQGTRLTVV.

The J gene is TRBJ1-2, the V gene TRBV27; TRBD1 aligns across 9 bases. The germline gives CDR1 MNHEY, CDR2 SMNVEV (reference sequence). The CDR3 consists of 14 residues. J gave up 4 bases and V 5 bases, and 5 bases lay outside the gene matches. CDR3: CASSPGTGSYGYTF. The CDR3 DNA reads TGTGCCAGCAGTCCCGGGACAGGGTCCTATGGCTACACCTTC.

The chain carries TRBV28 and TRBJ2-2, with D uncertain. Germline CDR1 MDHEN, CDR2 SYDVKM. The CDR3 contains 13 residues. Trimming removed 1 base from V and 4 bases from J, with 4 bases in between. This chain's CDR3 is CASSLSVTGELFF. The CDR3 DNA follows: TGTGCCAGCAGTTTATCGGTCACCGGGGAGCTGTTTTTT.

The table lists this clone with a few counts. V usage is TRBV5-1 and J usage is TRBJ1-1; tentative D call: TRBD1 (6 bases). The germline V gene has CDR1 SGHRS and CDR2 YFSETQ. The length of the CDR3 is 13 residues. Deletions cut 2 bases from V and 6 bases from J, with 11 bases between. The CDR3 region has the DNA TGCGCCAGCAGCTTCCTGGGGGCCTCTGAAGCTTTCTTT. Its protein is CASSFLGASEAFF.

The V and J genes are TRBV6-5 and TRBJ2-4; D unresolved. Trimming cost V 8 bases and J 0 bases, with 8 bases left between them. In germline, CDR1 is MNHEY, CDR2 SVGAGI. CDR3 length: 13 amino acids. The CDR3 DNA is TGTGCCAGCCAGGATTCAGCCAAAAACATTCAGTACTTC. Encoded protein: CASQDSAKNIQYF.

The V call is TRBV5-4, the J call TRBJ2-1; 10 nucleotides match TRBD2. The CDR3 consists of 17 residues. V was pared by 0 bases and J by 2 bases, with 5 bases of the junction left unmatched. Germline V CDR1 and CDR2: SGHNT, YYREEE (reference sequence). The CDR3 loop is CASSLEVTSGPYNEQFF. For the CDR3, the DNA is TGTGCCAGCAGCTTGGAGGTGACTAGCGGGCCCTACAATGAGCAGTTCTTC.

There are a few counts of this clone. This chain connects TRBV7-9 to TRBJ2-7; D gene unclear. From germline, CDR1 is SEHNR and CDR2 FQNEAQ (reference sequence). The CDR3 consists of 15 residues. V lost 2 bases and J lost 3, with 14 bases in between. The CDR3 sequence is CASSLTIGPLYEQYF. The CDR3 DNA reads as TGTGCCAGCAGCTTAACTATCGGACCTCTCTACGAGCAGTACTTC.

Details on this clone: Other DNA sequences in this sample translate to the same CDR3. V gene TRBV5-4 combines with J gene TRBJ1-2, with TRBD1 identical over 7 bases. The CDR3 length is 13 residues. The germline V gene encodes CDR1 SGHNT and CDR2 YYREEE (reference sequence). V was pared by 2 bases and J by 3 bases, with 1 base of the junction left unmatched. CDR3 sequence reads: CASSLDRDYGYTF. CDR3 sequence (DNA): TGTGCCAGCAGCTTAGACAGGGACTATGGCTACACCTTC.

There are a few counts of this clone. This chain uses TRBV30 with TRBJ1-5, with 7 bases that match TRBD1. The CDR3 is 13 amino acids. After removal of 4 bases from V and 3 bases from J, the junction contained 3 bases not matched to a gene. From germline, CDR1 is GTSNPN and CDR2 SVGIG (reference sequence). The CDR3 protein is CAWTGGVNQPQHF. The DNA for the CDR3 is TGTGCCTGGACAGGGGGAGTCAATCAGCCCCAGCATTTT. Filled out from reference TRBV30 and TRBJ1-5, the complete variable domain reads SQTIHQWPATLVQPVGSPLSLECTVEGTSNPNLYWYRQAAGRGLQLLFYSVGIGQISSEVPQNLSASRPQDRQFILSSKKLLLSDSGFYLCAWTGGVNQPQHFGDGTRLSIL.

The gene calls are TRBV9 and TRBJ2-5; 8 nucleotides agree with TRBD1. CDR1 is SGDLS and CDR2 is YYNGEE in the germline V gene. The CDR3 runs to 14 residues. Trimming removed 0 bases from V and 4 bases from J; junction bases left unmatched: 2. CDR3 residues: CASSVVDRGETQYF. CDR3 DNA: TGTGCCAGCAGCGTAGTAGACAGGGGAGAGACCCAGTACTTC.

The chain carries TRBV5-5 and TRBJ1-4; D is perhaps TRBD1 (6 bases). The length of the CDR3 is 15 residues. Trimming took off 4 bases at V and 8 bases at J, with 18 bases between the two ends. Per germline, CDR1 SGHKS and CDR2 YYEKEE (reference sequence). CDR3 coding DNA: TGTGCCAGCAGCCCGGAGGGGGGGAGCGGGGAAAAACTGTTTTTT. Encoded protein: CASSPEGGSGEKLFF.

The CDR3 bases are TGTGCCAGCAGCTTCCCAACAGAACAAGAGACCCAGTACTTC. Translated, it gives CASSFPTEQETQYF. This chain joins TRBV11-1 and TRBJ2-5; D gene unclear. Per the germline V gene, CDR1 is SGHAT and CDR2 is FQDESV (reference sequence). Trimming pared 3 bases from V and 2 bases from J, leaving 10 bases between. The CDR3 is made up of 14 amino acids.

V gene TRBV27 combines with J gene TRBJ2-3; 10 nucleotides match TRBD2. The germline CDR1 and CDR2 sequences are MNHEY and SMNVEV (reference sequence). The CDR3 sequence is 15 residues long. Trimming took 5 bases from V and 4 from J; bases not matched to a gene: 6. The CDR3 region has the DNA TGTGCCAGCAGTACCACAGCGGGAGGGCCAGATACGCAGTATTTT. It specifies CASSTTAGGPDTQYF.

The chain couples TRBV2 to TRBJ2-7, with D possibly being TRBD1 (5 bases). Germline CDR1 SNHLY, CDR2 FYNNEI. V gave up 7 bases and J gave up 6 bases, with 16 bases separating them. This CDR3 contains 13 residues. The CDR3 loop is CASTREQGGEQYF. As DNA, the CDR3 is TGTGCCAGCACCCGAGAGCAGGGCGGCGAGCAGTACTTC.

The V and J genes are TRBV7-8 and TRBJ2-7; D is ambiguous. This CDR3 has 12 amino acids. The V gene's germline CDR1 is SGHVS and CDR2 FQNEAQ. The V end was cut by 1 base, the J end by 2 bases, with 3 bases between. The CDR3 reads CASSLGAYEQYF. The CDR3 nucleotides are TGTGCCAGCAGCTTAGGCGCCTACGAGCAGTACTTC.

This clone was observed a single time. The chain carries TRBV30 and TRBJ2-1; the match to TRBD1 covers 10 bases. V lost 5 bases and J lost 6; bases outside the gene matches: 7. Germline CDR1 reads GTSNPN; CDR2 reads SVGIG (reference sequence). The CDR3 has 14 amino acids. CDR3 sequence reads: CAWGAGTGANEQFF. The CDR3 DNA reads TGTGCCTGGGGAGCCGGGACAGGGGCCAATGAGCAGTTCTTC.

The CDR3 is CASRYRVASYEQYF. CDR3 DNA sequence: TGTGCCAGCCGCTACCGGGTCGCCTCCTACGAGCAGTACTTC. This chain joins TRBV6-1 and TRBJ2-7; D unresolved. The CDR3 is 14 residues long. V lost 8 bases and J 0 bases, leaving 14 bases between the germline ends. Germline V lookup: CDR1 MNHNS, CDR2 SASEGT.